The 30 T cell receptor beta chains in this list originate from one sample, sequenced in a study of blood T cell repertoires in COVID-19. The assay was immunoSEQ multiplex PCR, and TCRdb's table has in-frame clones only and misses some. The sample shows fewer than 140,000 clones, less than 85% of them seen only once. Sequencing was performed on peripheral blood. Receptor source: a woman aged 60-75 years with acute or convalescent COVID-19.

The V call is TRBV3-1 (or the pseudogene TRBV3-2), the J call TRBJ2-1; TRBD2 aligns across 12 bases. CDR1 and CDR2 from the germline V gene are LGHDT and YNNKEL (reference sequence). Trimming took 3 bases from V and 8 from J; bases not matched to a gene: 8. This CDR3 is 16 amino acids long. In DNA form, the CDR3 reads TGTGCCAGCAGCCAGCTAGCGGGAGGGCCGGGGCATGAGCAGTTCTTC. It yields the protein CASSQLAGGPGHEQFF.

The rearrangement joins TRBV27 to TRBJ2-7, with 11 bases fitting TRBD2. The CDR3 is 11 amino acids. Germline CDR1 reads MNHEY; CDR2 reads SMNVEV (reference sequence). V was pared by 7 bases and J by 10 bases, with 3 bases of the junction left unmatched. This CDR3 reads CASKTSGIQYF. The CDR3 nucleotides read TGTGCCAGCAAGACTAGCGGGATACAGTACTTC.

The chain employs TRBV25-1 and TRBJ1-4, with D unresolved. The CDR3 spans 14 residues. In germline, CDR1 is MGHDK, CDR2 SYGVNS. Trimming stripped 5 bases from V and 5 bases from J, with 12 bases between. Written as DNA, the CDR3 is TGTGCCAGCAGTATCGGCAGAGGAAATGAAAAACTGTTTTTT. Translating it yields CASSIGRGNEKLFF.

The genes are TRBV11-3 and TRBJ2-3, with 9 positions matching TRBD1. In germline, CDR1 is SGHNT, CDR2 YENEEA. V was pared by 5 bases and J by 4 bases, with 4 bases of the junction left unmatched. The CDR3 runs to 14 residues. CDR3 sequence reads: CASSPGQGSDTQYF. In DNA, the CDR3 is TGTGCCAGCAGCCCGGGACAGGGATCAGATACGCAGTATTTT.

The chain couples TRBV5-5 to TRBJ1-4; no clear D. CDR1 and CDR2 (germline): SGHKS, YYEKEE (reference sequence). The CDR3 loop spans 14 amino acids. V shed 4 bases and J shed 2 bases, with 9 bases lying between them. This CDR3 reads CASSRGDTNEKLFF. The CDR3 DNA reads TGTGCCAGCAGCCGCGGGGATACTAATGAAAAACTGTTTTTT.

The chain is built from TRBV18 and TRBJ1-6; TRBD1 matches at 8 bases. The CDR3 length is 18 residues. CDR1 and CDR2 from the germline V gene are KGHSH and LQKENI. J lost 0 bases, V lost 6 bases, and 10 bases had no gene match. The CDR3 here is CASSRSTGASSYNSPLHF. The CDR3, as DNA: TGTGCCAGCTCGCGATCGACAGGGGCTAGCTCCTATAATTCACCCCTCCACTTT.

Note on this clone: This sample also contains other DNA sequences that code for the same CDR3. This rearrangement joins TRBV29-1 to TRBJ2-2; D perhaps matches TRBD1 (5 bases). Trimming removed 4 bases from V and 1 base from J, with 10 bases in between. CDR3 length: 14 residues. Germline-derived CDR1 and CDR2 are SQVTM and ANQGSEA. The CDR3 DNA follows: TGCAGCGTTGTCAGGCAGGGGAACACCGGGGAGCTGTTTTTT. Protein: CSVVRQGNTGELFF.

The sample holds one count of this clone. V and J are TRBV7-9 and TRBJ2-7, with 7 bases fitting TRBD1. The CDR3 spans 15 residues. CDR1 and CDR2 from the germline V gene are SEHNR and FQNEAQ (reference sequence). V lost 0 bases and J lost 2; bases outside the gene matches: 4. CDR3 amino acids: CASSLAGTATYEQYF. The CDR3 nucleotides read TGTGCCAGCAGCTTAGCCGGGACAGCCACCTACGAGCAGTACTTC. Combining the CDR3 with reference TRBV7-9 and TRBJ2-7 gives the whole variable domain DTGVSQNPRHKITKRGQNVTFRCDPISEHNRLYWYRQTLGQGPEFLTYFQNEAQLEKSRLLSDRFSAERPKGSFSTLEIQRTEQGDSAMYLCASSLAGTATYEQYFGPGTRLTVT.

The chain recombines TRBV9 with TRBJ1-1, with TRBD1 identical over 7 bases. The V and J ends lost 4 bases and 6 bases, in that order; junction bases with no gene match: 9. CDR3 length: 14 residues. Germline-derived CDR1 and CDR2 are SGDLS and YYNGEE. CDR3 in DNA: TGTGCCAGCAGCCCCTTCACAGGGGAGGCTGAAGCTTTCTTT. Amino acid sequence: CASSPFTGEAEAFF.

This clone appeared a single time. The CDR3 nucleotides are TGTGCCAGCTCACTGGAGGGCTCTGGAAACACCATATATTTT. Protein sequence: CASSLEGSGNTIYF. V usage is TRBV18 and J usage is TRBJ1-3; D remains ambiguous. V lost 4 bases and J 0 bases, leaving 7 bases between the germline ends. CDR3 size: 14 residues. Germline loops: CDR1 KGHSH, CDR2 LQKENI.

The rearrangement joins TRBV5-4 to TRBJ1-6, with D perhaps TRBD1 (6 bases). The CDR3 is 16 amino acids. Germline-derived CDR1 and CDR2 are SGHNT and YYREEE (reference sequence). V lost 3 bases and J 8 bases, leaving 18 bases between the germline ends. In nucleotides, the CDR3 is TGTGCCAGCAGCTCTGCCCGGGACACGGCCCATTCACCCCTCCACTTT. Translated: CASSSARDTAHSPLHF.

The DNA for the CDR3 is TGTGCCAGCAGCGTAGGACAGGGGGCAGACTACGAGCAGTACTTC. Encoded protein: CASSVGQGADYEQYF. J is TRBJ2-7 and V is TRBV9; 10 bases line up with TRBD1. J was trimmed by 3 bases and V by 0 bases; bases with no gene match: 3. Germline CDR1 SGDLS, CDR2 YYNGEE. The CDR3 spans 15 residues. The full variable domain, completed using reference TRBV9 and TRBJ2-7, is DSGVTQTPKHLITATGQRVTLRCSPRSGDLSVYWYQQSLDQGLQFLIQYYNGEERAKGNILERFSAQQFPDLHSELNLSSLELGDSALYFCASSVGQGADYEQYFGPGTRLTVT.

This rearrangement joins TRBV18 to TRBJ1-1; no clear D. CDR1 is KGHSH, CDR2 LQKENI, per germline. Deletions cut 6 bases from V and 1 base from J, with 15 bases between. The CDR3 runs 15 residues. The DNA for the CDR3 is TGTGCCAGCTCCCTGGCGGGCGGTCGGAACACTGAAGCTTTCTTT. Translation: CASSLAGGRNTEAFF.

The gene calls are TRBV5-1 and TRBJ1-4, with D unresolved. Germline V gene sequence: CDR1 SGHRS, CDR2 YFSETQ. CDR3 length: 14 amino acids. V lost 0 bases to trimming and J lost 8 bases, with 11 bases between them. The CDR3 DNA follows: TGCGCCAGCAGCTTGGGTGTAGTGAAAGAAAAACTGTTTTTT. Translated, it gives CASSLGVVKEKLFF. Supplemented by reference TRBV5-1 and TRBJ1-4, the full variable domain reads KAGVTQTPRYLIKTRGQQVTLSCSPISGHRSVSWYQQTPGQGLQFLFEYFSETQRNKGNFPGRFSGRQFSNSRSEMNVSTLELGDSALYLCASSLGVVKEKLFFGSGTQLSVL.

This sequence joins TRBV5-1 and TRBJ2-7, with a possible D match to TRBD2 (5 bases). Per germline, CDR1 SGHRS and CDR2 YFSETQ. V lost 0 bases, J lost 4 bases, and 11 bases lay in between. The CDR3 extends over 14 amino acids. The CDR3 protein is CASSLVASKYEQYF. The CDR3 region has the DNA TGCGCCAGCAGCTTGGTAGCGAGCAAGTACGAGCAGTACTTC.

This clone has a single count. The chain has TRBV6-5 and TRBJ1-3; TRBD1 matches 7 bases. V lost 6 bases to trimming and J lost 2 bases; unmatched junction nucleotides: 7. Germline V gene data show CDR1 as MNHEY and CDR2 as SVGAGI. The CDR3 runs to 15 residues. DNA of the CDR3: TGTGCCAGCAGGCTCGGGACAGCCCCTGGAAACACCATATATTTT. It encodes CASRLGTAPGNTIYF.

The chain recombines TRBV5-5 with TRBJ1-4; 7 nucleotides align to TRBD1. Trimming at V came to 3 bases and at J to 0 bases, leaving 5 bases not matched to a gene. Germline CDR1 and CDR2: SGHKS and YYEKEE (reference sequence). This CDR3 region has 16 residues. CDR3 in amino acids: CASSSYRGTTNEKLFF. In DNA form, the CDR3 reads TGTGCCAGCAGCTCTTACAGGGGTACAACTAATGAAAAACTGTTTTTT.

The J gene is TRBJ2-2, the V gene TRBV5-1; tentatively, D is TRBD2 (6 bases). Trimming stripped 4 bases from V and 3 bases from J, with 13 bases between. The CDR3 spans 15 residues. Germline-derived CDR1 and CDR2 are SGHRS and YFSETQ. This CDR3 is CASSHGSGDTGELFF. The CDR3 DNA sequence: TGCGCCAGCAGCCACGGGTCGGGGGACACCGGGGAGCTGTTTTTT.

The genes are TRBV6-5 and TRBJ2-1, with D uncertain. Germline CDR1 is MNHEY and CDR2 is SVGAGI. This CDR3 is 12 amino acids long. Trimming stripped 2 bases from V and 8 bases from J, with 7 bases between. Written as DNA, the CDR3 is TGTGCCAGCAGTTACAACCCGGATGAGCAGTTCTTC. Its protein product is CASSYNPDEQFF.

The V and J genes are TRBV6-1 and TRBJ2-3; D gene unclear. Germline V gene sequence: CDR1 MNHNS, CDR2 SASEGT. This CDR3 has 13 residues. V was clipped by 2 bases and J by 4 bases, with 7 bases between them. Here the CDR3 reads CASSENYSDTQYF. The DNA of the CDR3 is TGTGCCAGCAGTGAAAATTACTCAGATACGCAGTATTTT.

The chain combines TRBV3-1 (or the pseudogene TRBV3-2) with TRBJ2-3; TRBD2 is a possible D gene (7 bases). With 0 bases removed from V and 2 bases from J, the gap between germline ends came to 12 bases. There are 16 residues in the CDR3. The germline V gene encodes CDR1 LGHDT and CDR2 YNNKEL (reference sequence). CDR3 sequence: CASSQEVGGPTDTQYF. CDR3 coding DNA: TGTGCCAGCAGCCAAGAGGTGGGGGGGCCCACAGATACGCAGTATTTT.

The count of this clone is one. The chain uses TRBV5-1 and TRBJ1-1; TRBD1 is a possible D gene (5 bases). CDR1 and CDR2 from the germline V gene are SGHRS and YFSETQ. The length of the CDR3 is 17 residues. V lost 2 bases, J lost 4 bases, and 21 bases lay in between. The CDR3 is CASSLNAAGAGFTEAFF. As DNA, the CDR3 is TGCGCCAGCAGCTTAAACGCCGCCGGGGCGGGATTCACTGAAGCTTTCTTT.

The chain employs TRBV19 and TRBJ1-4, with D possibly matching TRBD1 (6 bases). Deletions cut 6 bases from V and 4 bases from J, with 9 bases between. This CDR3 comprises 13 residues. Germline CDR1 and CDR2: LNHDA and SQIVND (reference sequence). The CDR3 region is CASRTRGNEKLFF. CDR3 coding DNA: TGTGCCAGTAGAACCAGGGGTAATGAAAAACTGTTTTTT.

The chain couples TRBV5-6 to TRBJ2-6, with 10 nucleotides matching TRBD1. The CDR3 totals 16 residues. V gave up 4 bases and J gave up 2 bases; unmatched junction bases: 3. Germline V gene data show CDR1 as SGHDT and CDR2 as YYEEEE. The CDR3 here is CASSNDRGPGANVLTF. The CDR3 bases are TGTGCCAGCAGCAACGACAGGGGGCCTGGGGCCAACGTCCTGACTTTC. The full variable domain, its missing parts supplied by reference TRBV5-6 and TRBJ2-6, is DAGVTQSPTHLIKTRGQQVTLRCSPKSGHDTVSWYQQALGQGPQFIFQYYEEEERQRGNFPDRFSGHQFPNYSSELNVNALLLGDSALYLCASSNDRGPGANVLTFGAGSRLTVL.

The J gene is TRBJ2-7, the V gene TRBV27; TRBD2 matches at 11 bases. Germline V gene lookup returns CDR1 MNHEY and CDR2 SMNVEV (reference sequence). CDR3 length: 17 amino acids. With V trimmed by 3 bases and J by 2 bases, 9 bases remained unmatched. The CDR3 coding sequence is TGTGCCAGCAGTTTCCTAGCGGGGGGCCATACCCCCTACGAGCAGTACTTC. Encoded protein: CASSFLAGGHTPYEQYF.

The chain links TRBV3-1 (or the pseudogene TRBV3-2) to TRBJ2-1; perhaps TRBD1 as D (6 bases). The CDR3 sequence is 15 residues long. CDR1 and CDR2 (germline): LGHDT, YNNKEL (reference sequence). With 4 bases removed from V and 2 bases from J, the gap between germline ends came to 12 bases. CDR3 coding DNA: TGTGCCAGCAGCCGCACATGGACAGCCTACAATGAGCAGTTCTTC. It yields the protein CASSRTWTAYNEQFF.

The chain is built from TRBV25-1 and TRBJ1-6; the match to TRBD1 covers 7 bases. With 1 base clipped from V and 9 bases from J, the junction kept 6 bases outside the gene matches. CDR3 length equals 15 residues. Germline CDR1 is MGHDK and CDR2 is SYGVNS. The chain's CDR3 is CASSESGTALSPLHF. Here the CDR3 DNA reads TGTGCCAGCAGTGAATCGGGGACAGCACTTTCACCCCTCCACTTT. The full variable domain, with the rest looked up from reference TRBV25-1 and TRBJ1-6, is EADIYQTPRYLVIGTGKKITLECSQTMGHDKMYWYQQDPGMELHLIHYSYGVNSTEKGDLSSESTVSRIRTEHFPLTLESARPSHTSQYLCASSESGTALSPLHFGNGTRLTVT.

The chain links TRBV2 to TRBJ2-7; 8 positions match TRBD2. The CDR3 runs to 14 residues. Germline CDR1 is SNHLY and CDR2 is FYNNEI. Losses at the gene ends were 5 bases for V and 4 bases for J; bases not matched to a gene: 7. In nucleotides, the CDR3 is TGTGCCAGCAGTAAAGGTAGCGGGATATACGAGCAGTACTTC. Translating gives CASSKGSGIYEQYF.

This clone was recorded a few times. J is TRBJ2-1 and V is TRBV7-2; tentatively, D is TRBD1 (5 bases). Germline V lookup: CDR1 SGHTA, CDR2 FQGNSA. The CDR3 loop spans 15 amino acids. V lost 0 bases and J lost 10, with 16 bases in between. CDR3 DNA sequence: TGTGCCAGCAGCTTAGCGCCTTCCGTGGGGCGGGAGCAGTTCTTC. Translating gives CASSLAPSVGREQFF.

The CDR3 here is CASSATGGANYGYTF. The CDR3 nucleotides read TGTGCCAGCAGTGCGACAGGGGGAGCGAACTATGGCTACACCTTC. This chain uses TRBV2 with TRBJ1-2, with 9 bases fitting TRBD1. The junction had 5 bases not matched to a gene; V was cut back by 4 bases and J by 2 bases. The CDR3 is 15 residues long. Germline V gives CDR1 SNHLY, CDR2 FYNNEI.